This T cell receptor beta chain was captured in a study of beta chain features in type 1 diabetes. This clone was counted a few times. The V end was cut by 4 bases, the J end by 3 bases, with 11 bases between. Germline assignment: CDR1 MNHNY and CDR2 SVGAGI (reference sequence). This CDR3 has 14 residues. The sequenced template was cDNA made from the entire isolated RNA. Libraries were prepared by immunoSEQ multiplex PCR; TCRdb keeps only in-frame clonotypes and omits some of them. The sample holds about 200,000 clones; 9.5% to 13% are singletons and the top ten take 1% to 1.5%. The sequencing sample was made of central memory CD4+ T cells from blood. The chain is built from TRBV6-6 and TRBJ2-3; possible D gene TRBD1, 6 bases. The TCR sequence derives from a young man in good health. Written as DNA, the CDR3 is TGTGCCAGCAGTTTGGACAGTCCTACAGATACGCAGTATTTT. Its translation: CASSLDSPTDTQYF.